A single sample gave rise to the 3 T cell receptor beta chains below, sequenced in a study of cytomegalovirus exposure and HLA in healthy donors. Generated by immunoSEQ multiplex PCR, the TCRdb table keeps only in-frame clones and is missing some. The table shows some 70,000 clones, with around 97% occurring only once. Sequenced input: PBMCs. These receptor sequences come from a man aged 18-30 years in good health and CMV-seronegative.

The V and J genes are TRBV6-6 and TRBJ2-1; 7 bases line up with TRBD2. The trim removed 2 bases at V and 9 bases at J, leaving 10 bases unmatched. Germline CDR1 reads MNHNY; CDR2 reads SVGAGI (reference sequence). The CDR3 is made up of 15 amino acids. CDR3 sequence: CASSYVAREGGEQFF. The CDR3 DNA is TGTGCCAGCAGTTACGTCGCGAGGGAGGGCGGTGAGCAGTTCTTC.

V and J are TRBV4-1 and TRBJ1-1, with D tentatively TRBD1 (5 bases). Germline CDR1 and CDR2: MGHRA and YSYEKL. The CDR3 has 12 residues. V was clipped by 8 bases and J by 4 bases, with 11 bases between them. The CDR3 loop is CASSRGVTEAFF. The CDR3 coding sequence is TGCGCCAGCTCCCGGGGGGTCACTGAAGCTTTCTTT.

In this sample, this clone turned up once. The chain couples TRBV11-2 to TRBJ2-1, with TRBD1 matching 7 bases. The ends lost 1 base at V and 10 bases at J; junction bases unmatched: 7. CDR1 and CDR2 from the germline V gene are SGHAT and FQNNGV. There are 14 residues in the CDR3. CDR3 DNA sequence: TGTGCCAGCAGCTTAGTATTGGGGACAGAGGAGCAGTTCTTC. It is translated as CASSLVLGTEEQFF.